The 12 T cell receptor beta chains given below trace back to one sample, sequenced in a study of T-cell reconstitution after alpha-beta-depleted transplantation in children. TCRbeta library construction was performed incorporating unique molecular identifiers. TCRdb reprocessed the PCR reads with MiXCR, giving one entry per CDR3 protein. The sample shows more than 400,000 distinct CDR3 sequences, about an eighth of them seen only once. Material: PBMCs, mostly from graft donor cells, obtained 180 days after TCRalphabeta/CD19-depleted stem cell transplant. Receptors originate from a female patient between 2 and 15 years old who had a stem cell transplant for aplastic anemia, so the T cells may come from the graft donor.

The chain uses TRBV12-3 or TRBV12-4 and TRBJ1-5; 12 nucleotides align to TRBD1. The CDR3 length is 15 residues. The J segment lost 6 bases and the V segment lost 5 bases, leaving 5 bases of the junction unmatched. CDR3 residues: CASSNRDRGPQPQHF. CDR3 sequence (DNA): TGTGCCAGCAGTAACCGGGACAGGGGGCCTCAGCCCCAGCATTTT.

In its sample, this clonotype was seen many times. The rearrangement joins TRBV27 to TRBJ2-2; D is ambiguous. Trimming left V 6 bases short and J 1 base short, with 9 bases between. Germline V CDR1 and CDR2: MNHEY, SMNVEV (reference sequence). This CDR3 contains 14 residues. The CDR3 spells CASSLAWNTGELFF. CDR3 sequence (DNA): TGTGCCAGCAGCCTTGCATGGAACACCGGGGAGCTGTTTTTT.

A single count supports this clonotype. This rearrangement joins TRBV5-1 to TRBJ1-2; the D gene is possibly TRBD1 (6 bases). This CDR3 is built from 15 residues. Germline values: CDR1 SGHRS, CDR2 YFSETQ. V lost 4 bases to trimming and J lost 3 bases, with 16 bases between them. CDR3 loop: CASSTDYPGDYGYTF. The CDR3 nucleotides are TGCGCCAGCAGCACGGACTATCCAGGGGACTATGGCTACACCTTC.

This clonotype was recorded at least ten times. The chain combines TRBV6-5 with TRBJ2-7; 9 bases fit TRBD1. There are 12 residues in the CDR3. V lost 7 bases, J lost 4 bases, and 2 bases stayed unmatched. Germline CDR1 is MNHEY and CDR2 is SVGAGI. CDR3 sequence: CASTDRGYEQYF. The CDR3 nucleotides are TGTGCCAGCACCGACAGGGGGTACGAGCAGTACTTC.

This clonotype was seen only a few times. This chain links TRBV7-8 with TRBJ1-1; D is undetermined. Trimming pared 0 bases from V and 2 bases from J, leaving 16 bases between. The CDR3 extends over 17 amino acids. Looked up from germline, CDR1 is SGHVS and CDR2 is FQNEAQ. For the CDR3, the DNA is TGTGCCAGCAGCTTAGCGAGTCTGGCGGGAGGAAACACTGAAGCTTTCTTT. This sequence encodes CASSLASLAGGNTEAFF. The whole variable domain, filled in from reference TRBV7-8 and TRBJ1-1, reads GAGVSQSPRYKVAKRGQDVALRCDPISGHVSLFWYQQALGQGPEFLTYFQNEAQLDKSGLPSDRFFAERPEGSVSTLKIQRTQQEDSAVYLCASSLASLAGGNTEAFFGQGTRLTVV.

V gene TRBV10-2 combines with J gene TRBJ1-5, with D possibly being TRBD1 (5 bases). Deletions cut 2 bases from V and 2 bases from J, with 13 bases between. The CDR3 runs 16 residues. Per germline, CDR1 WSHSY and CDR2 SAAADI. The CDR3 nucleotides read TGCGCCAGCAGTGAGGGTCTGGGGGAACGCAATCAGCCCCAGCATTTT. This translates into CASSEGLGERNQPQHF.

The genes are TRBV14 and TRBJ2-1, with TRBD2 as a possible D gene (6 bases). CDR1 is SGHDN and CDR2 is FVKESK in the germline V gene. The ends were cut back, 2 bases at V and 6 bases at J, with 20 bases in the middle. This CDR3 spans 17 amino acids. CDR3 DNA: TGTGCCAGCAGCCAACACCTGGGTGGGGACTTACCCAATGAGCAGTTCTTC. It is translated as CASSQHLGGDLPNEQFF.

This rearrangement joins TRBV24-1 to TRBJ2-1; 8 positions agree with TRBD1. The trim removed 1 base at V and 7 bases at J, leaving 8 bases unmatched. Germline CDR1 is KGHDR and CDR2 is SFDVKD. The CDR3 is 16 residues long. DNA for the CDR3: TGTGCCACCAGTGATTTCCCAGGGGGCACTAAGAATGAGCAGTTCTTC. It specifies CATSDFPGGTKNEQFF.

This clonotype was seen ten or more times. The chain carries TRBV9 and TRBJ2-2; D might be TRBD1 (6 bases). The CDR3 has 15 amino acids. CDR1 and CDR2 (germline): SGDLS, YYNGEE. V was pared by 5 bases and J by 2 bases, with 13 bases between. The CDR3 protein is CASSYPGTNTGELFF. The CDR3 nucleotides read TGTGCCAGCAGTTACCCGGGGACAAACACCGGGGAGCTGTTTTTT.

A few counts support this clonotype. The chain has TRBV27 and TRBJ2-1; maybe TRBD1 (5 bases). The CDR3 is 16 residues long. Germline values: CDR1 MNHEY, CDR2 SMNVEV (reference sequence). V was trimmed by 2 bases and J by 4 bases, leaving 15 bases between them. The CDR3 here is CASSLGRGPIYNEQFF. In DNA, the CDR3 is TGTGCCAGCAGTTTAGGAAGGGGCCCGATTTACAATGAGCAGTTCTTC.

This chain uses TRBV28 with TRBJ2-7, with D unclear. The germline V gene encodes CDR1 MDHEN and CDR2 SYDVKM. V lost 6 bases to trimming and J lost 0 bases, with 3 bases between them. This CDR3 comprises 11 residues. CDR3 residues: CASRRSYEQYF. CDR3 nucleotide sequence: TGTGCCAGCAGACGCTCCTACGAGCAGTACTTC.

This clonotype was seen many times. The chain couples TRBV28 to TRBJ2-7; D is undetermined. V lost 3 bases and J lost 4, with 4 bases in between. The CDR3 spans 11 residues. From germline, CDR1 is MDHEN and CDR2 SYDVKM. CDR3 bases: TGTGCCAGCAGTTTGGAGTACGAGCAGTACTTC. Translated, it gives CASSLEYEQYF.